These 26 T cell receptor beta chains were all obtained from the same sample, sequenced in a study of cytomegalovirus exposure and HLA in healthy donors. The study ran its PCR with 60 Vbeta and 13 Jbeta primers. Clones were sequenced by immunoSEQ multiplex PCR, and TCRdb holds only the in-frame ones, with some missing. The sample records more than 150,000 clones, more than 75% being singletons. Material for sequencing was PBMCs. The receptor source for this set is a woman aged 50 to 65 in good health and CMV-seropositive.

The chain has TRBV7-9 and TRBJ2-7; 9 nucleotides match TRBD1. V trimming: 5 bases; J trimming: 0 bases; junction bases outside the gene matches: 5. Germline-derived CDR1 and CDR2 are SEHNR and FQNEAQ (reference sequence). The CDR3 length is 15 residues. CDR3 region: CASSPRTGVSYEQYF. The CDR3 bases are TGTGCCAGCAGCCCAAGGACAGGGGTCTCCTACGAGCAGTACTTC.

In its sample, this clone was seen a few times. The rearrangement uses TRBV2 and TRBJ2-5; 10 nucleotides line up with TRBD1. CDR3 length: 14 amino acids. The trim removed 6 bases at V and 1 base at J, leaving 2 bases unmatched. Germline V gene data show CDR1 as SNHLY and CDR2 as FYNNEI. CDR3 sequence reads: CASSRDRGQETQYF. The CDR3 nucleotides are TGTGCCAGCAGCCGGGACAGGGGCCAAGAGACCCAGTACTTC.

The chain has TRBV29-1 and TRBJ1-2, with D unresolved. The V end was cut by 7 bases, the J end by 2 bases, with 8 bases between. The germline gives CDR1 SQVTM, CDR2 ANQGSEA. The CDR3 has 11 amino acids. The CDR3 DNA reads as TGCAGCGCCAGTCAAAACTATGGCTACACCTTC. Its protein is CSASQNYGYTF. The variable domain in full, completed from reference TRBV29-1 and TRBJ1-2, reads SAVISQKPSRDICQRGTSLTIQCQVDSQVTMMFWYRQQPGQSLTLIATANQGSEATYESGFVIDKFPISRPNLTFSTLTVSNMSPEDSSIYLCSASQNYGYTFGSGTRLTVV.

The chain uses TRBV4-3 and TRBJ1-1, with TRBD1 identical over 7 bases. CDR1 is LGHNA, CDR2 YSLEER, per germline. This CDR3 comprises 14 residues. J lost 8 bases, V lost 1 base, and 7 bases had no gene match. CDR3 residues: CASSQAGQAREAFF. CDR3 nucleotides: TGCGCCAGCAGCCAAGCCGGACAGGCGAGAGAAGCTTTCTTT.

CDR3 residues: CASSPVVGNTEAFF. CDR3 nucleotide sequence: TGTGCCAGCTCACCGGTGGTCGGGAACACTGAAGCTTTCTTT. This chain joins TRBV18 and TRBJ1-1; no clear D gene. The length of the CDR3 is 14 residues. CDR1 is KGHSH, CDR2 LQKENI, per germline. Trimming took 3 bases from V and 1 from J, leaving 9 bases between them.

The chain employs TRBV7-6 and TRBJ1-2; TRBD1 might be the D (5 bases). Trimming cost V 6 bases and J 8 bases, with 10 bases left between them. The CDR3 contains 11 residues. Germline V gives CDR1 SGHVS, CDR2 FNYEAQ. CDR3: CASSRGQGYTF. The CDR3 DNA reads TGTGCCAGCAGTAGGGGCCAAGGCTACACCTTC.

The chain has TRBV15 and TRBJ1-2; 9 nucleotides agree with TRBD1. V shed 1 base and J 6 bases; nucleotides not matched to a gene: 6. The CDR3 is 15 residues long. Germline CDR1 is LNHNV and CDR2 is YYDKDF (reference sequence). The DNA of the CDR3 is TGTGCCACCAGCAGAGGAAGGGGACAGGGTGATGGCTACACCTTC. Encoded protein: CATSRGRGQGDGYTF.

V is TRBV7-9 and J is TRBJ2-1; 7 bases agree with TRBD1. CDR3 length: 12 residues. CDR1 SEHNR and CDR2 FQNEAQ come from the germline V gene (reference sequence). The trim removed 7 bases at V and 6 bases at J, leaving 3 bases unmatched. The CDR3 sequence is CASNDRVNEQFF. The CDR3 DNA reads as TGTGCCAGCAACGACAGGGTCAATGAGCAGTTCTTC.

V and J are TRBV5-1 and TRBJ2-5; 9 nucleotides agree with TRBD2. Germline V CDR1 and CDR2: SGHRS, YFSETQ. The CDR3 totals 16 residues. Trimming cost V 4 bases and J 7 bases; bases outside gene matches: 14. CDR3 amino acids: CASSLASGITLGTQYF. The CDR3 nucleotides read TGCGCCAGCAGCCTCGCTAGCGGGATAACCTTGGGGACCCAGTACTTC.

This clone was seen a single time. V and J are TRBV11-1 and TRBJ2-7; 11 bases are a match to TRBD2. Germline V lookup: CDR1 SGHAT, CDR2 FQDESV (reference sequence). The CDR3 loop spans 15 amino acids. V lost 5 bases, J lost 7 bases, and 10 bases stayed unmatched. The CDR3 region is CASSNLAGGSREQYF. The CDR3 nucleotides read TGTGCCAGCAGCAATCTAGCGGGGGGCTCGAGAGAGCAGTACTTC.

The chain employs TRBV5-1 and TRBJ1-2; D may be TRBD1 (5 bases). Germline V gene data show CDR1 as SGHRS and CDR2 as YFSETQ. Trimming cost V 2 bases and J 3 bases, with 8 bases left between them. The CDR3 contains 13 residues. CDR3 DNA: TGCGCCAGCAGCTTCCGGGGGGACTATGGCTACACCTTC. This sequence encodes CASSFRGDYGYTF.

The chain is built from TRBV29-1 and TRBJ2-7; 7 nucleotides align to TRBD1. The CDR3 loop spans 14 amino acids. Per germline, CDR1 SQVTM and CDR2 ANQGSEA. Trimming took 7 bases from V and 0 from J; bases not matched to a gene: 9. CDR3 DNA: TGCAGCGCCGGTGACAGGGCCATCTCCTACGAGCAGTACTTC. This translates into CSAGDRAISYEQYF.

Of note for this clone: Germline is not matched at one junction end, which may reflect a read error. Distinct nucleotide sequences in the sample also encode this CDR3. The CDR3 loop is CASRGGETGTLDQPQHF. In nucleotides, the CDR3 is TGCGCCAGCAGAGGGGGAGAGACAGGGACTCTTGATCAGCCCCAGCATTTT. V usage is TRBV2 and J usage is TRBJ1-5; 7 nucleotides agree with TRBD1. The CDR3 is made up of 17 amino acids. In germline, CDR1 is SNHLY, CDR2 FYNNEI. The variable domain in full, completed from reference TRBV2 and TRBJ1-5, reads EPEVTQTPSHQVTQMGQEVILRCVPISNHLYFYWYRQILGQKVEFLVSFYNNEISEKSEIFDDQFSVERPDGSNFTLKIRSTKLEDSAMYFCASRGGETGTLDQPQHFGDGTRLSIL.

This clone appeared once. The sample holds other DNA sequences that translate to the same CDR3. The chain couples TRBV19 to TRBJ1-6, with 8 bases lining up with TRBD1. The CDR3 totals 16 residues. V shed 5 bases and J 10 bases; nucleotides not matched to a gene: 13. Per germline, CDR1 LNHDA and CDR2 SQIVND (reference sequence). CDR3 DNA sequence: TGTGCCAGTAGTGCGACAGGGGACATACTTAACTCACCCCTCCACTTT. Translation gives CASSATGDILNSPLHF.

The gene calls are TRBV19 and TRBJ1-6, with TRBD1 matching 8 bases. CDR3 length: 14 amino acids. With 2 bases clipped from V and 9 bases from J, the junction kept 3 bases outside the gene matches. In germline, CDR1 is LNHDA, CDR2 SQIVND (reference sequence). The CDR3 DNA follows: TGTGCCAGTAGTATACAGGGGGCTAGTTCACCCCTCCACTTT. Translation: CASSIQGASSPLHF.

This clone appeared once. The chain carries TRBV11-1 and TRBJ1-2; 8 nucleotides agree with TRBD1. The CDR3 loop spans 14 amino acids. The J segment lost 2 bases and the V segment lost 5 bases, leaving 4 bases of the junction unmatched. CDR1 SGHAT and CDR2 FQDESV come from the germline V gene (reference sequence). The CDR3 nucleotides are TGTGCCAGCAGCCCGGGACAGGCCAACTATGGCTACACCTTC. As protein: CASSPGQANYGYTF.

The CDR3 loop is CASSRDGATEAFF. The CDR3 DNA sequence: TGTGCCAGCTCACGCGATGGGGCCACTGAAGCTTTCTTT. This chain connects TRBV18 to TRBJ1-1; tentatively, D is TRBD1 (5 bases). Germline-derived CDR1 and CDR2 are KGHSH and LQKENI. This CDR3 comprises 13 residues. V was cut by 4 bases and J by 4 bases, with 10 bases left in between.

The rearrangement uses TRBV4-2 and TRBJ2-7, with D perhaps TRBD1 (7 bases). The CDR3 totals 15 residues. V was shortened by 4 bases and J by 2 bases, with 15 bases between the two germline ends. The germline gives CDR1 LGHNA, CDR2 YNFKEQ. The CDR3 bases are TGTGCCAGCAGCCCTCAGGGGGGCTCTGCCTACGAGCAGTACTTC. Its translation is CASSPQGGSAYEQYF.

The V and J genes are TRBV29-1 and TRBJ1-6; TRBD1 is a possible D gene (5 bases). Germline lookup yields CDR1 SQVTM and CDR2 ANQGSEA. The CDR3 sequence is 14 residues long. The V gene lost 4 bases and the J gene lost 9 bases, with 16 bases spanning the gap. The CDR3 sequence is CSVGEGRGSSPLHF. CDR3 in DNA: TGCAGCGTTGGGGAGGGGAGGGGAAGTTCACCCCTCCACTTT.

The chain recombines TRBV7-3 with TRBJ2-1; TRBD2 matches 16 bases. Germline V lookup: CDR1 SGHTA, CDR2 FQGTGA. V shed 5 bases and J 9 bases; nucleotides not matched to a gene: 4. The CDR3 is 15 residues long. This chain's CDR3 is CASSLGLAGGREQFF. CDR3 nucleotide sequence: TGTGCCAGCAGCCTGGGACTAGCGGGGGGGCGTGAGCAGTTCTTC.

CDR3 loop: CASSPWTSGGDTKNIQYF. The CDR3 DNA is TGTGCCAGCAGCCCGTGGACTAGCGGGGGGGATACCAAAAACATTCAGTACTTC. The J gene is TRBJ2-4, the V gene TRBV4-2; TRBD2 matches 15 bases. Per the germline V gene, CDR1 is LGHNA and CDR2 is YNFKEQ. The CDR3 contains 18 residues. V trimming: 4 bases; J trimming: 2 bases; junction bases outside the gene matches: 6.

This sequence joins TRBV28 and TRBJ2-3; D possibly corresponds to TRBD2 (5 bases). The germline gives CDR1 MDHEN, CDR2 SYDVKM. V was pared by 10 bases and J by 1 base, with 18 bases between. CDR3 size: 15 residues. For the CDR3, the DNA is TGTGCCACCCGCAGCGGAGCTTATCGCACAGATACGCAGTATTTT. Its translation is CATRSGAYRTDTQYF.

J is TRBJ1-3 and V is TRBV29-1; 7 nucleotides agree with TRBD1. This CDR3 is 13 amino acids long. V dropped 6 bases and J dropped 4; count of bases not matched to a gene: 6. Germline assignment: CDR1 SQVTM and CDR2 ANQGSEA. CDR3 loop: CSVKTGSGNTIYF. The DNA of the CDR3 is TGCAGCGTCAAGACAGGGTCCGGAAACACCATATATTTT.

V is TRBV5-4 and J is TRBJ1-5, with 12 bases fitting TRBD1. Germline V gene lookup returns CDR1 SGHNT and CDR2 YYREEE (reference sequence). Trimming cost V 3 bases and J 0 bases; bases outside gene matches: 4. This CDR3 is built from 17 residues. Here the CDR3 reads CASSSGTGGYSNQPQHF. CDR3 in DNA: TGTGCCAGCAGCTCCGGGACAGGGGGCTATAGCAATCAGCCCCAGCATTTT.

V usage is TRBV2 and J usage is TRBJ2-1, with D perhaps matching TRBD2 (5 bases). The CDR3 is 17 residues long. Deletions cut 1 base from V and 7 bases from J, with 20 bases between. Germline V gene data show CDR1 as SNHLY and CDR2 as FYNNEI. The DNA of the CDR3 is TGTGCCAGCAGTGAAGGGGTTGGCGGCCCTAGCAAGAATGAGCAGTTCTTC. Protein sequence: CASSEGVGGPSKNEQFF.

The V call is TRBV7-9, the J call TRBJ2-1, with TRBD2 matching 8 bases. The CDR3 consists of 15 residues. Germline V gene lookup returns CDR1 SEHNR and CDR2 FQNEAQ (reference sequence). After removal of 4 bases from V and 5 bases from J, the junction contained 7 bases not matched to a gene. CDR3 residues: CASSSPAGGDNEQFF. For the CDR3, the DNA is TGTGCCAGCAGCTCCCCTGCCGGGGGGGACAATGAGCAGTTCTTC. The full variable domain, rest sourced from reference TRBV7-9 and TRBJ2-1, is DTGVSQNPRHKITKRGQNVTFRCDPISEHNRLYWYRQTLGQGPEFLTYFQNEAQLEKSRLLSDRFSAERPKGSFSTLEIQRTEQGDSAMYLCASSSPAGGDNEQFFGPGTRLTVL.